Described below is a single T cell receptor beta chain sequence and its context. The data were taken from a study of blood T cell repertoires in COVID-19. About the study: Acute-phase and convalescent COVID-19 samples originated in the United States, Italy and Spain. T cells, B-cell-depleted T cells, or PBMCs supplied cDNA or gDNA.

How the authors handled the data: It was from reference gene primer amplification that nucleated cell counts were estimated. Clones were read by immunoSEQ multiplex PCR, and TCRdb kept only the in-frame ones, dropping some. Clone size and the V and J calls come from that table; the DNA yielded D and trimming. The data contain 200,000 to 300,000 clones, 70% to 90% of them singletons. Seattle-derived patients entered the study during active infection and were followed longitudinally. This TCR derives from a man aged 50-60 years with COVID-19, enrolled during active disease. The specimen sequenced was peripheral blood.

The CDR3 spells CAWGTSYEQYF. CDR3 bases: TGTGCCTGGGGGACTTCCTACGAGCAGTACTTC. The chain employs TRBV30 and TRBJ2-7; D is perhaps TRBD2 (6 bases). V was clipped by 5 bases and J by 1 base, with 6 bases between them. The CDR3 has 11 amino acids. Germline CDR1 and CDR2: GTSNPN and SVGIG (reference sequence).